Listed here are 16 T cell receptor beta chains from one sample, sequenced in a study of T-cell memory formation after mild COVID-19. TCRdb itself ran the 5' RACE reads through MiXCR, one entry per CDR3 protein. Altogether around 200,000 distinct CDR3 sequences are present, around 25% being singletons, with the ten largest covering 11%. Material: PBMCs or a T cell subset sorted from them (not recorded which). Every receptor here comes from an adult woman who had mild COVID-19 (a few samples of this study predate the infection). Cell type and time point are not known.

Written as DNA, the CDR3 is TGTGCCAGCACCTTGGACCAGGACGTGCAGTACTTC. This translates into CASTLDQDVQYF. The rearrangement joins TRBV12-3 or TRBV12-4 to TRBJ2-7; no clear D. V gave up 7 bases and J gave up 9 bases, with 16 bases separating them. CDR3 length equals 12 residues.

The V and J genes are TRBV5-6 and TRBJ2-6; no firm D call. The germline V gene encodes CDR1 SGHDT and CDR2 YYEEEE. V was clipped by 8 bases and J by 0 bases, with 3 bases between them. CDR3 length: 12 amino acids. In DNA, the CDR3 is TGTGCCAGGGACTCTGGGGCCAACGTCCTGACTTTC. It yields the protein CARDSGANVLTF.

The rearrangement uses TRBV9 and TRBJ2-1, with TRBD2 identical over 16 bases. The ends lost 0 bases at V and 8 bases at J; junction bases unmatched: 2. The length of the CDR3 is 16 residues. The germline gives CDR1 SGDLS, CDR2 YYNGEE. The CDR3 region is CASSVGGLAGGDEQFF. The CDR3, as DNA: TGTGCCAGCAGCGTAGGGGGACTAGCGGGAGGGGATGAGCAGTTCTTC.

The V gene is TRBV11-3, the J gene TRBJ2-1; D is perhaps TRBD2 (5 bases). Germline CDR1 SGHNT, CDR2 YENEEA. This CDR3 is 11 amino acids long. Trimming took 5 bases from V and 12 from J, leaving 11 bases between them. The CDR3: CASSEDFMQFF. The CDR3 DNA reads as TGTGCCAGCAGCGAGGACTTCATGCAGTTCTTC.

The rearrangement joins TRBV20-1 to TRBJ2-5, with 8 bases identical to TRBD1. The CDR3 runs 14 residues. Unmatched junction bases numbered 4, after V lost 0 bases and J lost 4 bases. Germline V lookup: CDR1 DFQATT, CDR2 SNEGSKA (reference sequence). The CDR3 bases are TGCAGTGCTAGAGACGGACAGGGACCAGAGACCCAGTACTTC. It yields the protein CSARDGQGPETQYF.

This chain links TRBV12-3 or TRBV12-4 with TRBJ2-3, with D tentatively TRBD1 or TRBD2 (5 bases each). Trimming stripped 4 bases from V and 4 bases from J, with 15 bases between. The CDR3 has 15 residues. CDR3 residues: CASSSGDRRADTQYF. The CDR3 DNA sequence: TGTGCCAGCAGTTCCGGGGACCGCCGGGCAGATACGCAGTATTTT.

This clonotype was found a few times. This chain uses TRBV20-1 with TRBJ2-3, with 9 bases identical to TRBD2. The germline CDR1 and CDR2 sequences are DFQATT and SNEGSKA (reference sequence). The CDR3 consists of 14 residues. V dropped 6 bases and J dropped 3; count of bases not matched to a gene: 7. The CDR3 loop reads CSAQAGGGTDTQYF. DNA for the CDR3: TGCAGTGCCCAAGCGGGGGGAGGTACAGATACGCAGTATTTT.

This clonotype was seen only a few times. The rearrangement links TRBV9 to TRBJ2-3; 10 nucleotides agree with TRBD2. Germline CDR1 SGDLS, CDR2 YYNGEE. CDR3 length: 15 amino acids. The ends lost 3 bases at V and 3 bases at J; junction bases unmatched: 4. CDR3 nucleotides: TGTGCCAGCAGCGGAGGAGCGGGAGGGACAGATACGCAGTATTTT. Translation: CASSGGAGGTDTQYF.

The table lists this clonotype with a few counts. V gene TRBV3-1 combines with J gene TRBJ1-1; D perhaps matches TRBD1 (5 bases). Trimming left V 6 bases short and J 0 bases short, with 11 bases between. Per germline, CDR1 LGHDT and CDR2 YNNKEL (reference sequence). The CDR3 is 14 amino acids. The CDR3 sequence: CASRQVGMNTEAFF. As DNA, the CDR3 is TGTGCCAGCAGACAGGTAGGCATGAACACTGAAGCTTTCTTT.

J is TRBJ1-3 and V is TRBV12-3 or TRBV12-4; the D is unclear. The CDR3 sequence is 13 residues long. V lost 3 bases and J lost 0, with 3 bases in between. The chain's CDR3 is CASSFFSGNTIYF. The CDR3 nucleotides are TGTGCCAGCAGTTTCTTCTCTGGAAACACCATATATTTT.

The rearrangement joins TRBV12-3 or TRBV12-4 to TRBJ2-3; tentatively, D is TRBD1 (6 bases). The CDR3 length is 14 residues. The germline V and J ends were trimmed by 3 bases and 2 bases, with 9 bases remaining between them. CDR3: CASSFTGYTDTQYF. Here the CDR3 DNA reads TGTGCCAGCAGTTTTACAGGGTACACAGATACGCAGTATTTT.

The J gene is TRBJ2-3, the V gene TRBV20-1; D possibly corresponds to TRBD2 (6 bases). The length of the CDR3 is 13 residues. Trimming took off 3 bases at V and 2 bases at J, with 9 bases between the two ends. Germline lookup yields CDR1 DFQATT and CDR2 SNEGSKA (reference sequence). CDR3 coding DNA: TGCAGTGCTAGCGGGGGACCCACAGATACGCAGTATTTT. It translates to CSASGGPTDTQYF.

This clonotype was found a few times. The CDR3, as DNA: TGCAGCGTCCCACGCATTCAAACAGGGGTGATAGCTGAAGCTTTCTTT. This encodes CSVPRIQTGVIAEAFF. The chain is built from TRBV29-1 and TRBJ1-1, with 7 bases fitting TRBD1. CDR1 and CDR2 (germline): SQVTM, ANQGSEA. This CDR3 is built from 16 residues. J was trimmed by 6 bases and V by 6 bases; bases with no gene match: 19.

This clonotype was recorded once. J is TRBJ2-4 and V is TRBV20-1; D possibly matches TRBD1 or TRBD2 (5 bases each). CDR3 size: 15 residues. Germline CDR1 and CDR2: DFQATT and SNEGSKA (reference sequence). Trimming removed 0 bases at V and 2 bases at J, with 11 bases between. The CDR3 is CSARDLGEPKNIQYF. In DNA form, the CDR3 reads TGCAGTGCTAGAGATTTAGGGGAGCCCAAAAACATTCAGTACTTC.

The chain employs TRBV20-1 and TRBJ2-5, with a possible D match to TRBD2 (5 bases). Trimming pared 2 bases from V and 12 bases from J, leaving 13 bases between. This CDR3 is 11 amino acids long. Germline V gene lookup returns CDR1 DFQATT and CDR2 SNEGSKA (reference sequence). CDR3 in amino acids: CSARLADSEYF. The CDR3 nucleotides read TGCAGTGCTAGATTGGCGGACTCCGAGTACTTC.

The sample holds a few counts of this clonotype. Because the CDR3's place on the DNA is in doubt, the DNA is left out and the CDR3 is given as listed by TCRdb. The V gene is TRBV12-3 or TRBV12-4, the J gene TRBJ1-6; no check of the table's D call, TRBD1, against the DNA was made. The CDR3 extends over 13 residues, inclusive of both ends. CDR3 sequence reads: CASSSSAGGPLHF.